This T cell receptor (beta chain) was recovered during a study of blood T cell repertoires in COVID-19. Study context: Some COVID-19 samples were acute and others convalescent; all came from the United States, Italy and Spain. In each case, the material was cDNA or gDNA derived from T cells, B-cell-depleted T cells, or PBMCs.

As handled by the study authors: Nucleated cell counts were estimated from reference gene primer amplification. Clones were sequenced by immunoSEQ multiplex PCR, and TCRdb holds only the in-frame ones, with some missing. Clonal size and the V and J genes are those of that table, whereas D and trimming came from the DNA. The sample includes 100,000 or so clones, about 81% of them seen just once. In germline, CDR1 is KGHSH, CDR2 LQKENI. This CDR3 spans 15 amino acids. J lost 7 bases, V lost 3 bases, and 10 bases had no gene match. A single count supports this clone. The chain uses TRBV18 and TRBJ1-1; 8 nucleotides match TRBD1. The sequenced sample was peripheral blood. This TCR came from a human donor in a cohort sampled during active COVID-19. The CDR3 here is CASSPRQGQSFEAFF. DNA for the CDR3: TGTGCCAGCTCACCCCGACAGGGGCAAAGCTTTGAAGCTTTCTTT.